These 14 T cell receptor beta chains originate from one sample sequenced in a study of T cells in Graves' hyperthyroidism and ophthalmopathy. Amplification of TCR beta CDR3 regions used RNA as the template. HTBI primers drove first-round RT-PCR of the TCR CDR3. TCRdb ran MiXCR on the multiplex PCR reads and lists one entry per CDR3 protein. This table has hundreds of thousands of distinct CDR3 sequences, roughly 15% appearing once. The material sequenced was blood. The receptors come from a woman aged 18-29 years with Graves' hyperthyroidism.

This clonotype appeared many times. The rearrangement links TRBV2 to TRBJ1-5; the D gene is possibly TRBD1 (5 bases). This CDR3 is built from 14 residues. V was shortened by 6 bases and J by 1 base, with 10 bases between the two germline ends. From germline, CDR1 is SNHLY and CDR2 FYNNEI. The CDR3 region is CASRGLESNQPQHF. The CDR3 coding sequence is TGTGCCAGCAGGGGACTGGAGAGCAATCAGCCCCAGCATTTT.

This clonotype has more than one count but fewer than ten. The chain carries TRBV3-1 and TRBJ2-7; the D is unclear. The CDR3 has 16 amino acids. V lost 3 bases and J lost 2, with 17 bases in between. Germline lookup yields CDR1 LGHDT and CDR2 YNNKEL (reference sequence). The CDR3 nucleotides are TGTGCCAGCAGCCACGGTTTCGACTCTTGGGCCTACGAGCAGTACTTC. Residues: CASSHGFDSWAYEQYF.

The rearrangement joins TRBV9 to TRBJ2-1; D gene unclear. V was trimmed by 0 bases and J by 8 bases, leaving 15 bases between them. The CDR3 sequence is 15 residues long. Germline lookup yields CDR1 SGDLS and CDR2 YYNGEE. CDR3 DNA sequence: TGTGCCAGCAGCGTAGGGCTAATATCGGCCGATGAGCAGTTCTTC. This translates into CASSVGLISADEQFF.

This clonotype was recorded at least ten times. The chain joins TRBV5-8 to TRBJ2-7, with D unresolved. V gave up 1 base and J gave up 2 bases, with 13 bases separating them. Per the germline V gene, CDR1 is SGHTS and CDR2 is YDEGEE. CDR3 length equals 15 residues. The CDR3 here is CASSLSWQAAYEQYF. The DNA for the CDR3 is TGTGCCAGCAGCTTGAGTTGGCAGGCTGCCTACGAGCAGTACTTC. Based on the CDR3 plus reference TRBV5-8 and TRBJ2-7, the full variable domain is EAGVTQSPTHLIKTRGQQATLRCSPISGHTSVYWYQQALGLGLQFLLWYDEGEERNRGNFPPRFSGRQFPNYSSELNVNALELEDSALYLCASSLSWQAAYEQYFGPGTRLTVT.

V is TRBV5-5 and J is TRBJ2-7; TRBD1 might be the D (6 bases). The CDR3 extends over 14 amino acids. Trimming removed 3 bases from V and 0 bases from J, with 10 bases in between. Germline-derived CDR1 and CDR2 are SGHKS and YYEKEE (reference sequence). CDR3 nucleotide sequence: TGTGCCAGCAGCTCCCCGGGACACTCCTACGAGCAGTACTTC. Residues: CASSSPGHSYEQYF.

In this sample, this clonotype turned up many times. The genes are TRBV28 and TRBJ1-4; D is perhaps TRBD1 (6 bases). The germline V gene has CDR1 MDHEN and CDR2 SYDVKM. The CDR3 is 15 amino acids. V was shortened by 4 bases and J by 4 bases, with 13 bases between the two germline ends. The CDR3 protein is CASSSAGADNEKLFF. CDR3 DNA sequence: TGTGCCAGCAGTTCGGCGGGGGCGGATAATGAAAAACTGTTTTTT.

The chain uses TRBV6-1 and TRBJ2-5; D is uncertain. Germline CDR1 and CDR2: MNHNS and SASEGT. V gave up 7 bases and J gave up 4 bases, with 13 bases separating them. The CDR3 is made up of 13 amino acids. CDR3 in DNA: TGTGCCAGCATGGAACCCCCCCGAGAGACCCAGTACTTC. This gives the protein CASMEPPRETQYF.

There are many counts of this clonotype. This chain uses TRBV27 with TRBJ2-7; no reliable D call. The CDR3 covers 13 residues. Germline V gene data show CDR1 as MNHEY and CDR2 as SMNVEV (reference sequence). With 2 bases removed from V and 0 bases from J, the gap between germline ends came to 5 bases. CDR3 loop: CASSLQVSYEQYF. For the CDR3, the DNA is TGTGCCAGCAGTTTACAGGTCTCCTACGAGCAGTACTTC.

This clonotype occurred a few times. This sequence joins TRBV4-1 and TRBJ2-7; D is undetermined. With 4 bases removed from V and 2 bases from J, the gap between germline ends came to 12 bases. The CDR3 consists of 14 residues. Germline V CDR1 and CDR2: MGHRA, YSYEKL. The CDR3 nucleotides read TGCGCCAGCAGCCCTCCGGAGAGCGCCTACGAGCAGTACTTC. This translates into CASSPPESAYEQYF.

The V gene is TRBV19, the J gene TRBJ2-1; 12 bases match TRBD2. Germline V gives CDR1 LNHDA, CDR2 SQIVND (reference sequence). The CDR3 is made up of 16 amino acids. The V gene end was trimmed by 3 bases and the J gene end by 6 bases; junction bases not matched to a gene: 6. In DNA, the CDR3 is TGTGCCAGTAGTATCGCCCGACTAGCGGGAGCCAATGAGCAGTTCTTC. As protein: CASSIARLAGANEQFF.

This clonotype showed up just a few times. The CDR3 sequence is CASSPAAFMGVNEQFF. CDR3 nucleotides: TGCGCCAGCAGCCCAGCCGCTTTTATGGGGGTCAATGAGCAGTTCTTC. This chain connects TRBV5-1 to TRBJ2-1; D might be TRBD1 or TRBD2, each matching 5 bases. V was shortened by 4 bases and J by 6 bases, with 20 bases between the two germline ends. CDR3 length: 16 residues. Germline CDR1 reads SGHRS; CDR2 reads YFSETQ.

The rearrangement uses TRBV7-3 and TRBJ2-6; D could derive from TRBD1 or TRBD2 (6 bases each). V lost 1 base, J lost 1 base, and 14 bases lay in between. The CDR3 loop spans 18 amino acids. Germline values: CDR1 SGHTA, CDR2 FQGTGA. CDR3 amino acids: CASSLITGRLSGANVLTF. The CDR3 DNA sequence: TGTGCCAGCAGCTTAATTACAGGGAGGTTGTCTGGGGCCAACGTCCTGACTTTC.

This clonotype was observed many times. J is TRBJ2-1 and V is TRBV13; weak D call: TRBD2 (5 bases). The germline V gene has CDR1 PRHDT and CDR2 FYEKMQ (reference sequence). The CDR3 consists of 15 residues. The V gene lost 1 base and the J gene lost 10 bases, with 17 bases spanning the gap. CDR3 loop: CASSLVLANPPEQFF. CDR3 DNA sequence: TGTGCCAGCAGCTTAGTGTTAGCGAACCCTCCGGAGCAGTTCTTC.

In its sample, this clonotype was seen a few times. CDR3 amino acids: CASSLVRESSYNEQFF. Here the CDR3 DNA reads TGTGCCAGCAGTTTAGTGCGGGAGAGCTCCTACAATGAGCAGTTCTTC. The rearrangement joins TRBV27 to TRBJ2-1, with TRBD2 matching over 7 bases. Germline V CDR1 and CDR2: MNHEY, SMNVEV (reference sequence). Losses at the gene ends were 2 bases for V and 0 bases for J; bases not matched to a gene: 4. The CDR3 length is 16 residues.